This T cell receptor beta chain derives from a study of beta chain features in type 1 diabetes. In regard to this clone: Its specificity is not known.

Expressed TCRB transcripts were sequenced because the isolated RNA had all been reverse transcribed beforehand. The table came from immunoSEQ multiplex PCR; TCRdb's copy has only in-frame clones and leaves some out. Among some 280,000 clones, over 11% were seen once, and the ten largest hold 0.017%. The ends were cut back, 5 bases at V and 5 bases at J, with 12 bases in the middle. Germline CDR1 reads SGHTA; CDR2 reads FQGNSA. The CDR3 spans 14 residues. Notes on the study in general: There was no resolution here of whether HLA type influences TCRB rearrangement. Sequencing from cDNA could over-represent high-TCR-expressing cells. TCRB CDR3s from Type 1 diabetes patients were moderately but significantly shorter in all four CD4+ subsets.

Input material: naive CD4+ T cells from blood. This TCR was recovered from a man younger than 45 with type 1 diabetes. The V gene is TRBV7-2, the J gene TRBJ2-2; D perhaps matches TRBD2 (6 bases). The chain's CDR3 is CASSPLGGTGELFF. The CDR3 bases are TGTGCCAGCAGCCCCTTGGGAGGAACCGGGGAGCTGTTTTTT.